This record covers a single TCR beta chain. Its binding antigen is unknown. No base qualities exist here, and no much larger clone lies one base off it. The treatment or condition label, read with the paper, signifies: in vitro stimulation with specific CMV peptide epitopes to enrich CMV-specific T cells. This sample was included in a study of T cell repertoires in cytomegalovirus infection (dated by TCRdb to between 2017 and 2020). For the study in its entirety: Peptide stimulations targeted recently identified HLA-C-restricted CMV epitopes, whose presentation resists viral immunomodulation, together with well-studied HLA-B-restricted epitopes. The HLA type of each donor mattered for the analysis, because public TCR beta signatures pointed to carriage of CMV infection along with the matching HLA type.

The germline V gene encodes CDR1 SQVTM and CDR2 ANQGSEA. The cysteine opens and the phenylalanine closes a CDR3 of 10 amino acids. The sequence is cut down to CDR3 DNA, 30 bases in frame from base 1. Trimming at the junction amounts to 7 bases on V and 5 bases on J, and the germline ends lie 7 bases apart. Sequencer: Illumina HiSeq 1500. TCRdb applied fastp at Q25 and MiXCR to the public reads, then kept only in-frame beta chains. When rows share a CDR3 protein, they turn into one entry using the most common DNA and genes. For this sample the table gives nearly 700,000 distinct CDR3 sequences, of which around 32% were detected only once. The ten largest clonotypes hold 15% to 20% of the sample. Results the study describes overall, beyond this receptor: The ex vivo response was dominated by HLA-C-restricted CMV-specific TCR beta clonotypes, which also provided the single most frequent clonotype in two of eight donors. Cumulative frequency of public TCR beta family members discriminated carriers of CMV infection plus the relevant HLA type in this cohort and an independent roughly 350-donor cohort.

This specimen consisted of cultured PBMCs, obtained from culture after CMV antigen stimulation. This TCR came from a human donor in good health (CMV status not recorded). Some clones in this sample may be carry-over from other donors' samples. The chain is made from TRBV29-1 and TRBJ2-3; no D gene call is confident. The CDR3 protein: CSGAVDTQYF. The bases are TGCAGCGGTGCAGTAGATACGCAGTATTTT.